This T cell receptor (beta chain) was recovered during a study of graft-versus-host responses after intestinal transplantation. Here immunoSEQ multiplex PCR was the method, and the copy in TCRdb shows in-frame clones only, minus some. The table lists over 65,000 clones, 80% to 95% of them singletons. This clonotype originated in a human patient who received an intestinal transplant, so some T cells may come from the graft donor. The source material was PBMCs, sampled 98 days after intestinal transplantation.

DNA for the CDR3: TGTGCCTGGAAGGGGAGTAGGGGGGTCTCCTACAATGAGCAGTTCTTC. Translating it yields CAWKGSRGVSYNEQFF. The gene calls are TRBV30 and TRBJ2-1, with D perhaps being TRBD1 or TRBD2 (6 bases each). Germline CDR1 GTSNPN, CDR2 SVGIG (reference sequence). The CDR3 loop spans 16 amino acids. The V and J ends lost 4 bases and 0 bases respectively, with 16 bases between them. Full variable domain (missing parts from reference TRBV30 and TRBJ2-1): SQTIHQWPATLVQPVGSPLSLECTVEGTSNPNLYWYRQAAGRGLQLLFYSVGIGQISSEVPQNLSASRPQDRQFILSSKKLLLSDSGFYLCAWKGSRGVSYNEQFFGPGTRLTVL.